This T cell receptor beta chain was recovered during a study of blood T cell repertoires in COVID-19. Clones were read by immunoSEQ multiplex PCR, and TCRdb kept only the in-frame ones, dropping some. The sample includes roughly 100,000 clones, about 87% of them seen just once. This CDR3 region has 15 residues. Trimming took 6 bases from V and 3 from J, leaving 15 bases between them. Germline loops: CDR1 LGHDT, CDR2 YNNKEL (reference sequence). The sample taken for sequencing was peripheral blood. The chain links TRBV3-1 (or the pseudogene TRBV3-2) to TRBJ1-5, with D possibly being TRBD1 (5 bases). The sequence came from a human donor in a cohort sampled during active or convalescent COVID-19. In DNA form, the CDR3 reads TGTGCCAGCAGTCCGGGCACAGGCTTCAATCAGCCCCAGCATTTT. Residues: CASSPGTGFNQPQHF.